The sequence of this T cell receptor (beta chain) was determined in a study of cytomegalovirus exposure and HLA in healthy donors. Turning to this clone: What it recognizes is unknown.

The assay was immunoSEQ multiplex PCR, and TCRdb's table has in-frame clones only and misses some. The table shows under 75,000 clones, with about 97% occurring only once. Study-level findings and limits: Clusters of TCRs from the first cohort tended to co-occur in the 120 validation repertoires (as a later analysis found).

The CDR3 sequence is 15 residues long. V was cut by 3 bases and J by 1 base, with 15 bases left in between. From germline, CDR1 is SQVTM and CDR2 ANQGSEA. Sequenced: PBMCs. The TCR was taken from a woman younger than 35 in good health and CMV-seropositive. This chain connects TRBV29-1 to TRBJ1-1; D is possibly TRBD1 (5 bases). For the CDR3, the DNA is TGCAGCGTTGATCTGAAAGGGGTACAGAACACTGAAGCTTTCTTT. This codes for CSVDLKGVQNTEAFF.